In its sample, the clone carrying this TCR beta chain was seen many times. As yet, its antigen is unknown. Trimming pared 4 bases from V and 0 bases from J, leaving 10 bases between. The V gene's germline CDR1 is LGHDT and CDR2 YNNKEL (reference sequence). The CDR3 is 15 amino acids. The entry originates in a study of T cells in Graves' hyperthyroidism and ophthalmopathy. Study-wide context: Any treatment followed the collection of peripheral blood at initial diagnosis. Study-wide points: The majority of expanded thyroid clonotypes above 0.001 also appeared in blood.

In the ophthalmopathy cohort, Clinical Activity Score was at least 3, NOSPECS grade at least 4, and duration under 3 months. What was amplified from RNA transcripts were TCR beta CDR3 regions. When the TCR CDR3 underwent first-round RT-PCR, the HTBI primer set was used. MiXCR, run by TCRdb on the multiplex PCR reads, gives a single entry per CDR3 protein. Altogether under 350,000 distinct CDR3 sequences are present, over 15% being singletons, with the ten largest covering approximately 60%. The specimen was blood. The J gene is TRBJ2-1, the V gene TRBV3-1, with a tentative D call TRBD2 (6 bases). The clonotype was recovered from a woman in her sixties or seventies with Graves' ophthalmopathy. The CDR3 reads CASSPRGNSYNEQFF. As DNA, the CDR3 is TGTGCCAGCAGCCCCCGGGGGAACTCCTACAATGAGCAGTTCTTC.